This T cell receptor (beta chain) was observed in a study of blood T cell repertoires in COVID-19. Study context: From T cells, B-cell-depleted T cells, or PBMCs came the material, which was cDNA or gDNA.

Participants were placed into cohorts based on the clinical history they reported. Two negative PCRs, clearance, or symptom resolution were required of recovered Cohort 3 donors. The authors' processing: How many nucleated cells were present was estimated from reference gene primer amplification. The repertoire was sequenced with immunoSEQ multiplex PCR; TCRdb's copy has only in-frame clones and lacks some. The V and J calls and clone size come from that table; D and trimming were worked out from the DNA. The sample carries about 160,000 clones, roughly 90% recorded once. CDR1 and CDR2 from the germline V gene are SGHRS and YFSETQ. J gave up 4 bases and V 4 bases, and 5 bases lay outside the gene matches. CDR3 size: 13 residues.

The chain links TRBV5-1 to TRBJ2-7; 7 bases match TRBD1. This sequence was found in a woman aged 45 to 65 who had recovered from COVID-19. Sequencing was performed on PBMCs or T cells enriched from blood (not recorded which). In nucleotides, the CDR3 is TGCGCCAGCAGCCCTGGACAGGTTTACGAGCAGTACTTC. It codes for CASSPGQVYEQYF.